This T cell receptor (beta chain) emerged from a study of memory CD4+ T cells and cytomegalovirus serostatus. For the study at large: Donors were healthy Belgian adults, under 10 CMV seropositive and approximately 25 seronegative.

CDR1 and CDR2 from the germline V gene are ENHRY and SYGVKD. The CDR3 covers 15 residues. Trimming removed 3 bases from V and 6 bases from J; junction bases left unmatched: 6. Method: immunoSEQ multiplex PCR; TCRdb's copy keeps in-frame clones and lacks some. The table records 30,000 to 40,000 clones, about three quarters of them present only once. Single viable CD3+CD4+CD8-CD45RO+ cells were sorted as the memory CD4+ T cells. The J gene is TRBJ2-4, the V gene TRBV10-3; TRBD1 agrees at 9 bases. This receptor was taken from an adult in good health and CMV-seronegative. The sample taken for sequencing was memory CD4+ T cells from blood. Written as DNA, the CDR3 is TGTGCCATCAGTGAAGGACAGGGGAGGGTAAACATTCAGTACTTC. This encodes CAISEGQGRVNIQYF.